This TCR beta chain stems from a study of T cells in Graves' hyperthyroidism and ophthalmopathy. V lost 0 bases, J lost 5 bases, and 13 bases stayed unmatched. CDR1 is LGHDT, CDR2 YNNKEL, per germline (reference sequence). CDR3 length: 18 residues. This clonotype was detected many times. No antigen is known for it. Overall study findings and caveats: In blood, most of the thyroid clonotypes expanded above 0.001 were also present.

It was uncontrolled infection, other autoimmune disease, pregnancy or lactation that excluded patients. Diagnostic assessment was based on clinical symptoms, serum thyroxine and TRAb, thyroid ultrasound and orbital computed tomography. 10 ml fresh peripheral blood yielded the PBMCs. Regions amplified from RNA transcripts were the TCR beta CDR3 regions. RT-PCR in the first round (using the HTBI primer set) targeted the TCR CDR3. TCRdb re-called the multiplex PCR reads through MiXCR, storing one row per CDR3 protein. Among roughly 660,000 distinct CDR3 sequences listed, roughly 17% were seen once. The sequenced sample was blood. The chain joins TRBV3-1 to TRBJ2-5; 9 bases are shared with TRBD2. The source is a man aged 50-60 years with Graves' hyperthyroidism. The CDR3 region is CASSQDIGLAGTFETQYF. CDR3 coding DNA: TGTGCCAGCAGCCAAGATATTGGCCTAGCGGGAACTTTCGAGACCCAGTACTTC.